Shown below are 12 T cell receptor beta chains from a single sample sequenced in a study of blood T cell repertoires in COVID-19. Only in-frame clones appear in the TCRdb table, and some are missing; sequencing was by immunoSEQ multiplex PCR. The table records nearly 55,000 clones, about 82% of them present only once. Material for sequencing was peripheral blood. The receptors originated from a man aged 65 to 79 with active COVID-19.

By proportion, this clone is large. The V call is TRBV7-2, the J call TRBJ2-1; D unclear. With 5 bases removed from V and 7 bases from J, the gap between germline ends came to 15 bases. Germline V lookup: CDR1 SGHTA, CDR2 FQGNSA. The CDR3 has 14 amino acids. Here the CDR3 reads CASSPTKFRNEQFF. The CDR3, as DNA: TGTGCCAGCAGCCCAACAAAGTTCAGGAATGAGCAGTTCTTC.

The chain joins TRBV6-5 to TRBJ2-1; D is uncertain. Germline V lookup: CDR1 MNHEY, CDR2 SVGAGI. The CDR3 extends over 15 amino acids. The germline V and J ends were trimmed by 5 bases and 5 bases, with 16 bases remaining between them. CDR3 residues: CASSTFPTVDNEQFF. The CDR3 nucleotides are TGTGCCAGCAGTACCTTTCCCACGGTTGACAATGAGCAGTTCTTC.

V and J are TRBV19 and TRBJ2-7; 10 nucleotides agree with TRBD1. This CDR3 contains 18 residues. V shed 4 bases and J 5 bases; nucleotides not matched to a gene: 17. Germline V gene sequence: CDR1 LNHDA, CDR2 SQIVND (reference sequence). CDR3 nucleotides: TGTGCCAGTAGTACCAGCCTTCCTGGGACAGGGGACGCGGACGAGCAGTACTTC. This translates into CASSTSLPGTGDADEQYF.

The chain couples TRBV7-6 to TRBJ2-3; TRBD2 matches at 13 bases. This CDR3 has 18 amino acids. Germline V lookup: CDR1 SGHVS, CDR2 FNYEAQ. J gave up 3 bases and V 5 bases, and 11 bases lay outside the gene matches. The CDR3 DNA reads TGTGCCAGCAGCCCAAGGGGGACTAGCGGGGAAAGGACAGATACGCAGTATTTT. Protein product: CASSPRGTSGERTDTQYF. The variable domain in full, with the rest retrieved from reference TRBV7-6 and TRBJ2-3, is GAGVSQSPRYKVTKRGQDVALRCDPISGHVSLYWYRQALGQGPEFLTYFNYEAQQDKSGLPNDRFSAERPEGSISTLTIQRTEQRDSAMYRCASSPRGTSGERTDTQYFGPGTRLTVL.

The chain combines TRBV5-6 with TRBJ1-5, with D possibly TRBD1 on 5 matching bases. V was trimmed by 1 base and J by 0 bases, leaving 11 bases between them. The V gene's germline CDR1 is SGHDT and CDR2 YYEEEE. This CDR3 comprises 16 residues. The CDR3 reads CASSLRVQGSNQPQHF. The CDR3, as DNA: TGTGCCAGCAGCTTGCGGGTGCAGGGTAGCAATCAGCCCCAGCATTTT.

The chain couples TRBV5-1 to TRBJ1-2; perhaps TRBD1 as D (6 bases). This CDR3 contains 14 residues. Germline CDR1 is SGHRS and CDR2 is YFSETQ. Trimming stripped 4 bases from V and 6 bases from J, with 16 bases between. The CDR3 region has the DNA TGCGCCAGCAGCGTGACCGGGTCAGGGGATGGCTACACCTTC. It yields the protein CASSVTGSGDGYTF. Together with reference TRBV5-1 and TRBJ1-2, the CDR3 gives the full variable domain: KAGVTQTPRYLIKTRGQQVTLSCSPISGHRSVSWYQQTPGQGLQFLFEYFSETQRNKGNFPGRFSGRQFSNSRSEMNVSTLELGDSALYLCASSVTGSGDGYTFGSGTRLTVV.

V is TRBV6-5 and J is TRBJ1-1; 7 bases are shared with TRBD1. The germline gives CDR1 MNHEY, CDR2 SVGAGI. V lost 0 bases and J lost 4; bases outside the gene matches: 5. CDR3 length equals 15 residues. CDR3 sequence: CASSYSHRGSTEAFF. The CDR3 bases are TGTGCCAGCAGTTACTCCCACAGGGGTAGCACTGAAGCTTTCTTT.

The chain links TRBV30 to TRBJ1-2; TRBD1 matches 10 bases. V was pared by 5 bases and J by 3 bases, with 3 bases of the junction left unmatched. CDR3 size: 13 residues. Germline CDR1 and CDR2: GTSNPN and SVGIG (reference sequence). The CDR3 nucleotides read TGTGCCTGGGCCGGGACAGGGGACTATGGCTACACCTTC. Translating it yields CAWAGTGDYGYTF.

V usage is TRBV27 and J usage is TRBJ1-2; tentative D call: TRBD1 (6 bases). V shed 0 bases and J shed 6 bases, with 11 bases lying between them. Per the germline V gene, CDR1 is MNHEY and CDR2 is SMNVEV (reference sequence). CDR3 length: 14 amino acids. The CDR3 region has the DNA TGTGCCAGCAGTTTATCCCGCAGGGGAGATGGCTACACCTTC. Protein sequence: CASSLSRRGDGYTF.

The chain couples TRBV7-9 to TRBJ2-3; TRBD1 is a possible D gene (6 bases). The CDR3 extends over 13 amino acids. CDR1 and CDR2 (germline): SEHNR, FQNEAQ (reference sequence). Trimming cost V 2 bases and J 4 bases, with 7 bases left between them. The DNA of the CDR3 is TGTGCCAGCAGCTTATCAGGGGCAGATACGCAGTATTTT. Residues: CASSLSGADTQYF.

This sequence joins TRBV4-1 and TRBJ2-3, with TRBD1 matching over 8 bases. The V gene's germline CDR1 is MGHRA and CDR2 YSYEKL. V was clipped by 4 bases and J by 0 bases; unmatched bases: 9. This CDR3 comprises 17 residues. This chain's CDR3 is CASSRPRGQASTDTQYF. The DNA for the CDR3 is TGCGCCAGCAGCCGCCCGAGGGGACAGGCCAGCACAGATACGCAGTATTTT.

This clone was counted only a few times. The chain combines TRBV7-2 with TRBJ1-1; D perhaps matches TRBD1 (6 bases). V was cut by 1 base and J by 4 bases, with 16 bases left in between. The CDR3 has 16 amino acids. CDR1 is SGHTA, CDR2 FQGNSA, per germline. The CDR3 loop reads CASSLEVAGVGTEAFF. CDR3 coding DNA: TGTGCCAGCAGCTTAGAGGTAGCAGGGGTCGGCACTGAAGCTTTCTTT.